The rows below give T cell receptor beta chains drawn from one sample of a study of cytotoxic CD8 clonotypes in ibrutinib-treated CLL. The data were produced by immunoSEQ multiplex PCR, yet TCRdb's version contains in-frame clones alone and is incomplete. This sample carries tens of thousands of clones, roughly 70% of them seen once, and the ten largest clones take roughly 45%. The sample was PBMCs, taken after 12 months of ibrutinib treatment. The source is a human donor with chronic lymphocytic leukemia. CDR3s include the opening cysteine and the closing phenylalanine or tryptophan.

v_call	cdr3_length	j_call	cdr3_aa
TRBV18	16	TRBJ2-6	CASSPNRGRGANVLTF
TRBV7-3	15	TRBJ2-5	CASSLTAGYGETQYF
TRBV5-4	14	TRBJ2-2	CASSRPELGGELFF
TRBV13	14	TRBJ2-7	CASSPRRRGDEQYF
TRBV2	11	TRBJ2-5	CASSQVETQYF
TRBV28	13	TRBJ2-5	CASTWGRGETQYF
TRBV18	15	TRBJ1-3	CASSPIEGSGNTIYF
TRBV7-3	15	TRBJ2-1	CASSSTGTSYNEQFF
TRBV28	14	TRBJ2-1	CASSRRGGDNEQFF
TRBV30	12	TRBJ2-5	CAWSRGRGTQYF
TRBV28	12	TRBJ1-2	CASSRGSYGYTF
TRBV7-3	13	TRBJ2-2	CASSLTYTGELFF
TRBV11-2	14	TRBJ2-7	CASSSRGLVYEQYF
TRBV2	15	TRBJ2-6	CASSGALTGANVLTF
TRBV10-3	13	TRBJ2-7	CAIKGTGGLEQYF
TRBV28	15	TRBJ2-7	CASSSGASGTYEQYF
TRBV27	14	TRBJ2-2	CASSPTQGGGELFF
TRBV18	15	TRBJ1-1	CASSPGGVLNTEAFF
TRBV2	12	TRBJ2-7	CASNFGSYEQYF
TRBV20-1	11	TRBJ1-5	CSASKGQPQHF
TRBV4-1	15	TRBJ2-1	CASSQGQGPNNEQFF
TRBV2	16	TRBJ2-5	CASSEVRAGGQETQYF
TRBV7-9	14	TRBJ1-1	CASSLSGQNTEAFF
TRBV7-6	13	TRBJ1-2	CASSLGPSAGYTF
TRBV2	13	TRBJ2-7	CASSGQGPYEQYF
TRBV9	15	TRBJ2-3	CASSPQASGTDTQYF
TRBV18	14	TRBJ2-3	CASSPVSSTDTQYF
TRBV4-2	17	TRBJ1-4	CASSRTGQLATNEKLFF
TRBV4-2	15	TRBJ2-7	CASSQRRDRVFEQYF
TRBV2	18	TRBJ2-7	CASIQTEHPGQRSYEQYF
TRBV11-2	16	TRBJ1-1	CASSPEDRGFVTEAFF
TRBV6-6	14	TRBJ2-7	CASRRTVRSYEQYF
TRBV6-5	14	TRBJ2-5	CASSYSGAQETQYF
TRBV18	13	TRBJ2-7	CASSPGGVGEQYF
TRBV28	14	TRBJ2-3	CASSPLIAGTTQYF
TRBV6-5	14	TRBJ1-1	CASRNRTGPFLAFF
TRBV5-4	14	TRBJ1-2	CASSLDRTGGGYTF
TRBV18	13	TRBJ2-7	CASSPNRGNEQYF
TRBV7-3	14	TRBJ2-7	CASSSGLATYEQYF
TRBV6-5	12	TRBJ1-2	CASRTVNYGYTF
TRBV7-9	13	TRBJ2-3	CASSFGGTDTQYF
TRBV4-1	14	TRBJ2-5	CASSQGPSGETQYF
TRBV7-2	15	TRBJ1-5	CASSPLGLDNQPQHF
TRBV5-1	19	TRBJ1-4	CASTQGLRTDKATNEKLFF
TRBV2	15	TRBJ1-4	CASAPAGTGYEKLFF
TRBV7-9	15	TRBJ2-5	CASSLWLAGQETQYF
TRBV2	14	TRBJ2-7	CASRQTGGSYEQYF
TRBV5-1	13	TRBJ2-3	CASRPDSTDTQYF
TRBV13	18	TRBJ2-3	CASSSILSLAGGRDTQYF
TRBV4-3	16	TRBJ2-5	CASSQESTGTGETQYF
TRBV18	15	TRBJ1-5	CASSLGTGVYQPQHF
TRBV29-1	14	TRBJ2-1	CSVEVASSYNEQFF
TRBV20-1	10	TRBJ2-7	CSARVYEQYF